What follows describes a single T cell receptor beta chain. The entry originates in a study of blood T cell repertoires in COVID-19. At the level of the study: Donors in the United States, Italy and Spain gave samples during acute or convalescent COVID-19. PBMCs, B-cell-depleted T cells, or T cells provided the cDNA or gDNA that made up the material.

The germline V gene encodes CDR1 LNHNV and CDR2 YYDKDF (reference sequence). V shed 3 bases and J shed 1 base, with 18 bases lying between them. The CDR3 covers 18 residues. Per the authors' pipeline: Nucleated cell number was recorded as an estimate derived from reference gene primer amplification. Libraries were prepared by immunoSEQ multiplex PCR; TCRdb keeps only in-frame clonotypes and omits some of them. For V, J and clone size, that table is used; D and trimming come from the DNA. The sample has 90,000 or so clones; roughly 88% are singletons. The specimen was peripheral blood. The chain combines TRBV15 with TRBJ2-2, with D possibly matching TRBD1 (5 bases). The receptor comes from a human donor in a cohort sampled during active COVID-19. In DNA, the CDR3 is TGTGCCACCAGCAGTAAGATTCTGGGGCCGAAGAACACCGGGGAGCTGTTTTTT. Translated: CATSSKILGPKNTGELFF. Combining the CDR3 with reference TRBV15 and TRBJ2-2 gives the whole variable domain DAMVIQNPRYQVTQFGKPVTLSCSQTLNHNVMYWYQQKSSQAPKLLFHYYDKDFNNEADTPDNFQSRRPNTSFCFLDIRSPGLGDTAMYLCATSSKILGPKNTGELFFGEGSRLTVL.